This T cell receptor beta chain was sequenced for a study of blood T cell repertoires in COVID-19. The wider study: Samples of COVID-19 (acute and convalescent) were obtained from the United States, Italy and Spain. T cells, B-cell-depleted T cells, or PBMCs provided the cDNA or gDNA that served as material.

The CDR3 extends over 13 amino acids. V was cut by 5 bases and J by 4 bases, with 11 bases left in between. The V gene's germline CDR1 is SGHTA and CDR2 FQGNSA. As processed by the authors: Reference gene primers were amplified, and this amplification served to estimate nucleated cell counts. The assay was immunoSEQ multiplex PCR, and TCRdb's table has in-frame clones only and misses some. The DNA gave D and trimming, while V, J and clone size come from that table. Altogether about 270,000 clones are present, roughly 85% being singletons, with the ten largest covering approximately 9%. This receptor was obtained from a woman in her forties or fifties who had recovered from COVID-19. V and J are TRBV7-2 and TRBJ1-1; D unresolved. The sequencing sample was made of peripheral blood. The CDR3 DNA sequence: TGTGCCAGCAGCCGCCAGGAGGGCACTGAAGCTTTCTTT. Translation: CASSRQEGTEAFF.